This T cell receptor (beta chain) comes out of a study of OX40 agonist ivuxolimab in advanced cancers. Comments on this clone: What it binds is not known.

Profiled with immunoSEQ multiplex PCR; TCRdb holds only in-frame clones, not every one. The table has about 110,000 clones, 85% to 95% seen once. Germline V gives CDR1 SGHAT, CDR2 FQNNGV. The CDR3 runs 16 residues. J was trimmed by 3 bases and V by 4 bases; bases with no gene match: 8. Findings and caveats of the study: At 0.1 to 3.0 mg/kg and by week 6, CD4+ and CD8+ T cells in the blood had expanded clonally.

This rearrangement joins TRBV11-2 to TRBJ2-2, with 7 bases matching TRBD2. The sequencing here drew on CD4+ or CD8+ T cells sorted from blood, taken in a trial of the OX40 agonist ivuxolimab. The clonotype was recovered from an adult with an advanced solid tumor such as melanoma, head and neck, liver or kidney cancer. The DNA for the CDR3 is TGTGCCAGCAGCTCCCAGACTAGCCGTTACACCGGGGAGCTGTTTTTT. It codes for CASSSQTSRYTGELFF.